The TCR beta chain described here comes from a study of tumor-infiltrating lymphocytes in oesophageal squamous cell carcinoma. TCRdb re-called the PCR reads with MiXCR, one entry per CDR3 protein. The sample includes 13,000 or so distinct CDR3 sequences, 51% seen only once; the top ten take 9% to 14%. Germline lookup yields CDR1 MNHEY and CDR2 SVGAGI. The CDR3 loop spans 18 amino acids. The receptor comes from a female donor with esophageal squamous cell carcinoma. Source material: blood. The V call is TRBV6-5, the J call TRBJ2-3; TRBD1 agrees at 11 bases. The J call could be wrong; TRBJ2-5 is a better fit for the DNA end. In DNA form, the CDR3 reads TGTGCCAGCAGTTACTCGATCTCGGGACAGGGGGGCACGGAGACCCAGTACTTC. This translates into CASSYSISGQGGTETQYF.